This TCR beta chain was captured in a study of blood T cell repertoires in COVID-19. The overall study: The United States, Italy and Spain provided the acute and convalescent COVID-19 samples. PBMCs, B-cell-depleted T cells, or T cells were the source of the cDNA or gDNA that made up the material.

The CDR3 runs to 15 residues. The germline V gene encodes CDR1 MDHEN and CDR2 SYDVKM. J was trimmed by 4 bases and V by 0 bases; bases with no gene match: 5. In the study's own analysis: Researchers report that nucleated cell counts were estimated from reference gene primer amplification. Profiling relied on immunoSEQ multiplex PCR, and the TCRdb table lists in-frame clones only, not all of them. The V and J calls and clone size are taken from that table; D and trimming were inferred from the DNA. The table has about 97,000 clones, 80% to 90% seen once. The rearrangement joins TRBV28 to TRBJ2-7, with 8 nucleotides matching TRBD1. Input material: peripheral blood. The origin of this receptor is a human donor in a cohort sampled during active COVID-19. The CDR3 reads CASSLWGQADYEQYF. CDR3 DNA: TGTGCCAGCAGTTTATGGGGACAGGCTGATTACGAGCAGTACTTC.